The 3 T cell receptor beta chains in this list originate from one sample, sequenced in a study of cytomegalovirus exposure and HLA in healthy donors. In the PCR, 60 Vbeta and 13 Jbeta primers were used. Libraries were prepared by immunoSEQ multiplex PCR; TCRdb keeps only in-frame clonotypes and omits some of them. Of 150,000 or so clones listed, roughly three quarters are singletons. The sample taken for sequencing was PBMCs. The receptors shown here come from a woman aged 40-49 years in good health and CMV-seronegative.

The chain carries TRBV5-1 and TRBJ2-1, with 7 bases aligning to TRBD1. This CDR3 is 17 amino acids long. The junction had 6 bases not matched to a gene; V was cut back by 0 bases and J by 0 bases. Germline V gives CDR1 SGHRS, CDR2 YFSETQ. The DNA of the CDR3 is TGCGCCAGCAGCTTGGCCGGACAGGTCAGCTCCTACAATGAGCAGTTCTTC. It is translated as CASSLAGQVSSYNEQFF.

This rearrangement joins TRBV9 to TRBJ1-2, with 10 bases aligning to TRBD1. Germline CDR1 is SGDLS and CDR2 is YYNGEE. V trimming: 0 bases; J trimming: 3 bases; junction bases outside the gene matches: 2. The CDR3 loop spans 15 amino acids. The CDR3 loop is CASSVADRGDYGYTF. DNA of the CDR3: TGTGCCAGCAGCGTAGCGGACAGGGGGGACTATGGCTACACCTTC.

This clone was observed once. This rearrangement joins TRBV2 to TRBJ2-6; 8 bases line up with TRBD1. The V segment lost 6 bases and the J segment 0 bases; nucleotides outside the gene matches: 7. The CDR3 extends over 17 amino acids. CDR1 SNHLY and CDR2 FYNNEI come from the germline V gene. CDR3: CASRGGQGSSGANVLTF. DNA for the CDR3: TGTGCCAGCAGAGGAGGACAGGGTAGCTCTGGGGCCAACGTCCTGACTTTC.